These T cell receptor beta chains were read from a single sample in a study of T cells in Graves' hyperthyroidism and ophthalmopathy. TCRdb reprocessed the multiplex PCR reads via MiXCR and lists one record per CDR3 protein. Of 550,000 to 600,000 distinct CDR3 sequences listed, about 14% are singletons. Sequencing used blood. These receptors all stem from a young woman with Graves' ophthalmopathy. Both conserved end residues are part of each CDR3. D genes are given only for firm matches. Expanded clones get a size class; other rows say once, few or many, or leave the size out.

D gene: TRBD2; J gene: TRBJ2-5; clone size: few; V gene: TRBV4-1; CDR3 DNA: TGCGCCAGCAGCCAAGTTTCGGGGGAGCGGGAGGAAGAGACCCAGTACTTC; CDR3 protein: CASSQVSGEREEETQYF
D gene: .; J gene: TRBJ2-3; clone size: many; V gene: TRBV12-3/TRBV12-4; CDR3 DNA: TGTGCCAGCAGCCCGGGACATCTCACAGATACGCAGTATTTT; CDR3 protein: CASSPGHLTDTQYF
D gene: TRBD2; J gene: TRBJ2-2; clone size: many; V gene: TRBV28; CDR3 DNA: TGTGCCTCAGCGGGAGTAGGGAACACCGGGGAGCTGTTTTTT; CDR3 protein: CASAGVGNTGELFF
D gene: TRBD2; J gene: TRBJ2-3; clone size: few; V gene: TRBV2; CDR3 DNA: TGTGCCAGCAGCCTGACAGGAACACCGGGACTAGCGACAGATACGCAGTATTTT; CDR3 protein: CASSLTGTPGLATDTQYF
D gene: .; J gene: TRBJ2-7; clone size: many; V gene: TRBV28; CDR3 DNA: TGTGCCAGCAGGGGAAACTACGAGCAGTACTTC; CDR3 protein: CASRGNYEQYF
D gene: .; J gene: TRBJ1-4; clone size: .; V gene: TRBV29-1; CDR3 DNA: TGCAGCGTTGAAGAACGGGGGATAACTAATGAAAAACTGTTTTTT; CDR3 protein: CSVEERGITNEKLFF
D gene: .; J gene: TRBJ1-1; clone size: few; V gene: TRBV14; CDR3 DNA: TGTGCCAGCAGCTCGGAGGCCCTGAACACTGAAGCTTTCTTT; CDR3 protein: CASSSEALNTEAFF
D gene: TRBD2; J gene: TRBJ2-3; clone size: many; V gene: TRBV2; CDR3 DNA: TGTGCCAGCACCATAGCGGGAGGGCCCGGTGATACGCAGTATTTT; CDR3 protein: CASTIAGGPGDTQYF
D gene: TRBD2; J gene: TRBJ2-5; clone size: .; V gene: TRBV4-3; CDR3 DNA: TGCGCCAGCAGCCATGGGACTAGCGGACAAGAGACCCAGTACTTC; CDR3 protein: CASSHGTSGQETQYF
D gene: .; J gene: TRBJ1-6; clone size: .; V gene: TRBV10-3; CDR3 DNA: TGTGCCATCAGTTGGGGGGACGGTGATTCACCCCTCCACTTT; CDR3 protein: CAISWGDGDSPLHF
D gene: TRBD2; J gene: TRBJ2-3; clone size: few; V gene: TRBV4-1; CDR3 DNA: TGCGCCAGCAGCCAAGAGGGACTAGCTGCAGATACGCAGTATTTT; CDR3 protein: CASSQEGLAADTQYF
D gene: TRBD1; J gene: TRBJ2-7; clone size: many; V gene: TRBV12-3/TRBV12-4; CDR3 DNA: TGTGCCAGCAGTCCTGGGACAGGCCCTTCATACGAGCAGTACTTC; CDR3 protein: CASSPGTGPSYEQYF
D gene: TRBD2; J gene: TRBJ2-1; clone size: .; V gene: TRBV9; CDR3 DNA: TGTGCCAGCAGCGTAGCCCCGGTGGGGACTAGCGGGGTAAATGAGCAGTTCTTC; CDR3 protein: CASSVAPVGTSGVNEQFF
D gene: TRBD1; J gene: TRBJ1-2; clone size: .; V gene: TRBV7-9; CDR3 DNA: TGTGCCACTACCAGAGGGGGCGACTATGGCTACACCTTC; CDR3 protein: CATTRGGDYGYTF
D gene: .; J gene: TRBJ2-5; clone size: many; V gene: TRBV12-3/TRBV12-4; CDR3 DNA: TGTGCCAGCAGTTTTTTCGCGTCCGAGGAGACCCAGTACTTC; CDR3 protein: CASSFFASEETQYF
D gene: .; J gene: TRBJ2-4; clone size: .; V gene: TRBV19; CDR3 DNA: TGTGCCAGTAGTATTTATTTGGGGCGCATCGGCAAAAACATTCAGTACTTC; CDR3 protein: CASSIYLGRIGKNIQYF
D gene: TRBD2; J gene: TRBJ2-1; clone size: many; V gene: TRBV3-1; CDR3 DNA: TGTGCCAGCAGCACACTCAGGGCGGGAGCCTACAATGAGCAGTTCTTC; CDR3 protein: CASSTLRAGAYNEQFF
D gene: TRBD1; J gene: TRBJ2-2; clone size: .; V gene: TRBV9; CDR3 DNA: TGTGCCAGCAGCGCCTCAGGGACAGGGGCGCTGTTTTTT; CDR3 protein: CASSASGTGALFF
D gene: .; J gene: TRBJ1-2; clone size: .; V gene: TRBV4-3; CDR3 DNA: TGCGCCAGCAGCCAAGATTTTTCAGCGGCAAGGTATGGCTACACCTTC; CDR3 protein: CASSQDFSAARYGYTF
D gene: .; J gene: TRBJ1-2; clone size: .; V gene: TRBV7-9; CDR3 DNA: TGTGCCAGCAGCTTGGAAAGGCTGGGCTATGGCTACACCTTC; CDR3 protein: CASSLERLGYGYTF
D gene: TRBD1; J gene: TRBJ1-1; clone size: few; V gene: TRBV7-9; CDR3 DNA: TGTGCCAGCAGCCTGGGACAGTGGAACACTGAAGCTTTCTTT; CDR3 protein: CASSLGQWNTEAFF
D gene: .; J gene: TRBJ2-3; clone size: few; V gene: TRBV6-5; CDR3 DNA: TGTGCCAGCAGTTACCAGGCGGGGTACACAGATACGCAGTATTTT; CDR3 protein: CASSYQAGYTDTQYF
D gene: .; J gene: TRBJ1-5; clone size: .; V gene: TRBV3-1; CDR3 DNA: TGTGCCAGCAGCCAAAGGACAAACGACGGAGCCCAGCATTTT; CDR3 protein: CASSQRTNDGAQHF
D gene: TRBD2; J gene: TRBJ2-3; clone size: many; V gene: TRBV5-1; CDR3 DNA: TGCGCCAGCAGGGGCGGGAGGGCCTCTGGAGATACGCAGTATTTT; CDR3 protein: CASRGGRASGDTQYF
D gene: .; J gene: TRBJ2-2; clone size: few; V gene: TRBV29-1; CDR3 DNA: TGCAGCGTTGAACCGGGACATGAGAACACCGGGGAGCTGTTTTTT; CDR3 protein: CSVEPGHENTGELFF
D gene: TRBD1; J gene: TRBJ2-7; clone size: .; V gene: TRBV28; CDR3 DNA: TGTGCCAGCAGTTCCGCGGACAGGAAGAGATACGAGCAGTACTTC; CDR3 protein: CASSSADRKRYEQYF
D gene: .; J gene: TRBJ2-2; clone size: many; V gene: TRBV6-1; CDR3 DNA: TGTGCCAGCAGCTGGAGTGCGAACACCGGGGAGCTGTTTTTT; CDR3 protein: CASSWSANTGELFF
D gene: TRBD1; J gene: TRBJ2-1; clone size: many; V gene: TRBV7-9; CDR3 DNA: TGTGCCAGCAGCTTCCGGGACAGCTCCTACAATGAGCAGTTCTTC; CDR3 protein: CASSFRDSSYNEQFF
D gene: .; J gene: TRBJ1-1; clone size: .; V gene: TRBV6-2/TRBV6-3; CDR3 DNA: TGTGCCAGCAGTCCATGGGGGACGGTGAACACTGAAGCTTTCTTT; CDR3 protein: CASSPWGTVNTEAFF
D gene: TRBD1; J gene: TRBJ2-7; clone size: many; V gene: TRBV12-5; CDR3 DNA: TGTGCTAGTGGTTTGGTGTTATCCGGGACAGAAACCTACGAGCAGTACTTC; CDR3 protein: CASGLVLSGTETYEQYF
D gene: .; J gene: TRBJ2-4; clone size: many; V gene: TRBV7-2; CDR3 DNA: TGTGCCAGCAGCTTTCAAGGGGTCACAGGGAAGGCCAAAAACATTCAGTACTTC; CDR3 protein: CASSFQGVTGKAKNIQYF
D gene: .; J gene: TRBJ2-3; clone size: many; V gene: TRBV3-1; CDR3 DNA: TGTGCCAGCAGCCAAGATTATAGCGCCGGGGTTTCGGATACGCAGTATTTT; CDR3 protein: CASSQDYSAGVSDTQYF
D gene: TRBD1; J gene: TRBJ2-7; clone size: many; V gene: TRBV7-6; CDR3 DNA: TGTGCCAGCAGCCTGGGAGGCGACAGGGGTGGGTACGAGCAGTACTTC; CDR3 protein: CASSLGGDRGGYEQYF
D gene: .; J gene: TRBJ2-1; clone size: many; V gene: TRBV3-1; CDR3 DNA: TGTGCCAGCAGCCCCCCCGGTGGGTACAATGAGCAGTTCTTC; CDR3 protein: CASSPPGGYNEQFF
D gene: .; J gene: TRBJ2-2; clone size: many; V gene: TRBV12-5; CDR3 DNA: TGTGCTAGTGGTTTGGCACCGAACACCGGGGAGCTGTTTTTT; CDR3 protein: CASGLAPNTGELFF
D gene: .; J gene: TRBJ1-5; clone size: .; V gene: TRBV28; CDR3 DNA: TGTGCCAGCAGTCCTGGACTTTTTCAGCCCCAGCATTTT; CDR3 protein: CASSPGLFQPQHF
D gene: .; J gene: TRBJ1-6; clone size: .; V gene: TRBV3-1; CDR3 DNA: TGTGCCAGCAGCCAAGAGGAAAGGAATTCACCCCTCCACTTT; CDR3 protein: CASSQEERNSPLHF
D gene: TRBD1; J gene: TRBJ2-3; clone size: few; V gene: TRBV7-2; CDR3 DNA: TGTGCCAGCAGCGAGGCGGGACAGGGGGCTGTAGATACGCAGTATTTT; CDR3 protein: CASSEAGQGAVDTQYF
D gene: TRBD2; J gene: TRBJ2-7; clone size: many; V gene: TRBV2; CDR3 DNA: TGTGCCAGCAGTGAGAGACTAGCGGCCCTTTCAAGCGGCTACGAGCAGTACTTC; CDR3 protein: CASSERLAALSSGYEQYF